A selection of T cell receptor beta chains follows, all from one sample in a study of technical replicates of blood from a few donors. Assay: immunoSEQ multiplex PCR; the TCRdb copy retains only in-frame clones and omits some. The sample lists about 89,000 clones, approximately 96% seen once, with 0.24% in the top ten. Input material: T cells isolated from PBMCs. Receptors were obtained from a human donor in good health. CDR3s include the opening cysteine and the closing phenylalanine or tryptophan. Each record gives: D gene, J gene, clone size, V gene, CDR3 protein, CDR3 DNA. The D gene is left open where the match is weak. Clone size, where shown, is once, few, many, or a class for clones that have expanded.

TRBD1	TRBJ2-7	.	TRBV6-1	CASSPETGNSYEQYF	TGTGCCAGCAGTCCAGAGACAGGGAACTCCTACGAGCAGTACTTC
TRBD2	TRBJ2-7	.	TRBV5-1	CASSLPGLVYEQYF	TGCGCCAGCAGCTTGCCGGGACTAGTCTACGAGCAGTACTTC
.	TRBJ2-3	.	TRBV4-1	CASSQDVLADTQYF	TGCGCCAGCAGCCAAGACGTATTAGCAGATACGCAGTATTTT
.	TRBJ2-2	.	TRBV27	CASRWTGTSTGELFF	TGTGCCAGCAGGTGGACTGGCACCTCCACCGGGGAGCTGTTTTTT
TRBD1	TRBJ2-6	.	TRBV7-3	CASSPWTGVASGANVLTF	TGTGCCAGCAGCCCCTGGACAGGGGTTGCCTCTGGGGCCAACGTCCTGACTTTC
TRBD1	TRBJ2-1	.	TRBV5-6	CASSLAFQGENEQFF	TGTGCCAGCAGCTTGGCCTTTCAGGGGGAAAATGAGCAGTTCTTC
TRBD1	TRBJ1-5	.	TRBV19	CASSGRQGPNQPQHF	TGTGCCAGTAGTGGCCGACAGGGACCCAATCAGCCCCAGCATTTT
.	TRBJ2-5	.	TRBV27	CASSRTPDSFQETQYF	TGTGCCAGCAGCCGCACCCCGGACAGCTTCCAAGAGACCCAGTACTTC
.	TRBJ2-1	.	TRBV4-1	CASSYTNNEQFF	TGCGCCAGCAGCTACACTAACAATGAGCAGTTCTTC
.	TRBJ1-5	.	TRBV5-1	CASSAGDSNQPQHF	TGCGCCAGCAGCGCGGGAGATAGCAATCAGCCCCAGCATTTT
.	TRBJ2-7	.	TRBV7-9	CASSPGDEQYF	TGTGCCAGCAGCCCGGGGGACGAGCAGTACTTC
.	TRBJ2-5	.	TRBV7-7	CASSSFTGITISETQYF	TGTGCTAGCAGCTCCTTTACAGGAATTACTATCTCGGAGACCCAGTACTTC
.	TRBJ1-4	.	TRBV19	CASLGEVEEKLFF	TGTGCCAGCCTAGGGGAAGTAGAGGAAAAACTGTTTTTT
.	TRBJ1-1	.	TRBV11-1	CASTTVRSTEAFF	TGTGCCAGCACGACGGTAAGGAGCACTGAAGCTTTCTTT
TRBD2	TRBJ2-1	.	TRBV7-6	CASSLDGRRGTMQFF	TGTGCCAGCAGCCTCGACGGTAGGCGGGGGACTATGCAGTTCTTC
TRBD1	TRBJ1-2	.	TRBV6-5	CASSPGGGYGYTF	TGTGCCAGCAGCCCAGGGGGCGGCTATGGCTACACCTTC
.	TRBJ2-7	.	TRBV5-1	CASSLGADSAYEQYF	TGCGCCAGCAGCTTGGGCGCGGACTCAGCCTACGAGCAGTACTTC
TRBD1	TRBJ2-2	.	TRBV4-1	CASSHGTVTGELFF	TGCGCCAGCAGCCACGGGACAGTCACCGGGGAGCTGTTTTTT
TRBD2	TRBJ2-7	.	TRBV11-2	CASSRGGSYEQYF	TGTGCCAGCAGCCGGGGGGGGTCCTACGAGCAGTACTTC
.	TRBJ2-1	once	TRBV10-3	CAISWEAYNEQFF	TGTGCCATCAGCTGGGAGGCCTACAATGAGCAGTTCTTC
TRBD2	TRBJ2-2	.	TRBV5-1	CASSPGLAGTGELFF	TGCGCCAGCAGCCCAGGACTAGCGGGGACCGGGGAGCTGTTTTTT
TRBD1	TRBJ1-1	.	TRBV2	CASTGTGNAEAFF	TGTGCCAGCACCGGGACAGGGAACGCTGAAGCTTTCTTT
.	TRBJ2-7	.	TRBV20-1	CSAQIKEQYF	TGCAGTGCTCAGATCAAGGAGCAGTACTTC
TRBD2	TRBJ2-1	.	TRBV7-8	CASSLQAGVSYNEQFF	TGTGCCAGCAGCTTACAAGCGGGAGTTTCCTACAATGAGCAGTTCTTC
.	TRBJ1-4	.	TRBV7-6	CASSLEGARANEKLFF	TGTGCCAGCAGCTTAGAGGGAGCTAGGGCTAATGAAAAACTGTTTTTT
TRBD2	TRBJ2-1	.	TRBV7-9	CASSLGLAGGEQFF	TGTGCCAGCAGCTTAGGGCTAGCGGGAGGGGAGCAGTTCTTC
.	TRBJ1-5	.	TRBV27	CASSLSGEGSGHQPQHF	TGTGCCAGCAGTTTAAGTGGGGAGGGAAGCGGGCATCAGCCCCAGCATTTT
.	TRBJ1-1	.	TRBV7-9	CASSPRQFTEAFF	TGTGCCAGCAGCCCTCGACAGTTCACTGAAGCTTTCTTT
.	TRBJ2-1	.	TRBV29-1	CSVGEQLSYNEQFF	TGCAGCGTTGGGGAGCAGCTCTCCTACAATGAGCAGTTCTTC
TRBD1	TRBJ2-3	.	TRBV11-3	CASKTPSRTGAPRTDTQYF	TGTGCCAGCAAAACTCCTTCCAGGACAGGGGCACCACGCACAGATACGCAGTATTTT
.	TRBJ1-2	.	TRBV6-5	CASSYYQGIYGYTF	TGTGCCAGCAGTTACTACCAGGGAATCTATGGCTACACCTTC
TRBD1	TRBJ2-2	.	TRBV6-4	CASSRGTAYTGELFF	TGTGCCAGCAGTAGGGGGACAGCTTACACCGGGGAGCTGTTTTTT
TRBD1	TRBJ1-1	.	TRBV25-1	CASSELQGVNTEAFF	TGTGCCAGCAGTGAGCTGCAGGGGGTGAACACTGAAGCTTTCTTT
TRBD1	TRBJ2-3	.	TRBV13	CASSIGTGPRKNTQYF	TGTGCCAGCAGCATTGGGACAGGGCCTCGCAAAAATACGCAGTATTTT
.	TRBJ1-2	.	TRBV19	CAISPWADLYVGGGYTF	TGTGCCATCTCCCCGTGGGCCGACCTTTATGTTGGGGGGGGCTACACCTTC
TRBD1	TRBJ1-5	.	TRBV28	CASSLGQGSNQPQHF	TGTGCCAGCAGCCTCGGACAGGGTAGCAATCAGCCCCAGCATTTT
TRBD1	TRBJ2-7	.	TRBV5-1	CASQGQGVGLGEQYF	TGCGCCAGCCAAGGACAGGGGGTCGGGCTTGGTGAGCAGTACTTC
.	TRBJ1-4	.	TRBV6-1	CASSEFPWGGTGEKLFF	TGTGCCAGCAGTGAATTTCCCTGGGGGGGGACTGGCGAAAAACTGTTTTTT